The rows below give T cell receptor beta chains drawn from one sample of a study of human T cells and chemical hapten exposure. TCRdb ran MiXCR on the RACE reads and lists one entry per CDR3 protein. The sample lists some 340,000 distinct CDR3 sequences, roughly 6.9% occurring once. Source: whole blood, taken in connection with sensitization to the hapten diphenylcyclopropenone (DPC). The receptors come from a woman younger than 35 with alopecia areata. Some clones in this sample may be carry-over from other donors' samples. The CDR3 runs from the conserved cysteine through the conserved F or W. A D gene is named only where the DNA matches it firmly. The size of a clone is reported for some rows only, either as once, few or many, or as a class for expanded clones.

j_gene: TRBJ2-2
abundance: few
d_gene: .
v_gene: TRBV9
CDR3aa: CASSVAFGGLTGELFF
CDR3nt: TGTGCCAGCAGCGTAGCTTTCGGAGGGCTCACCGGGGAGCTGTTTTTT

j_gene: TRBJ1-1
abundance: few
d_gene: TRBD1
v_gene: TRBV7-3
CDR3aa: CASKPQGQGTEAFF
CDR3nt: TGTGCCAGCAAACCACAGGGGCAGGGCACTGAAGCTTTCTTT

j_gene: TRBJ2-5
abundance: many
d_gene: .
v_gene: TRBV12-3/TRBV12-4
CDR3aa: CASRPGLYQETQYF
CDR3nt: TGTGCCAGCAGGCCGGGACTCTACCAAGAGACCCAGTACTTC

j_gene: TRBJ1-5
abundance: .
d_gene: .
v_gene: TRBV28
CDR3aa: CASSGPYQPQHF
CDR3nt: TGTGCCAGCAGCGGGCCCTATCAGCCCCAGCATTTT

j_gene: TRBJ1-2
abundance: many
d_gene: .
v_gene: TRBV12-3/TRBV12-4
CDR3aa: CASSSGLLDTF
CDR3nt: TGTGCCAGCAGTTCGGGACTTCTTGACACCTTC

j_gene: TRBJ2-1
abundance: many
d_gene: TRBD1
v_gene: TRBV10-3
CDR3aa: CAIRGGQGEVASYNEQFF
CDR3nt: TGTGCCATCAGAGGGGGACAGGGAGAGGTCGCCTCCTACAATGAGCAGTTCTTC

j_gene: TRBJ2-2
abundance: few
d_gene: .
v_gene: TRBV4-3
CDR3aa: CASSQDRRVSNTGELFF
CDR3nt: TGCGCCAGCAGCCAAGATAGGAGGGTATCGAACACCGGGGAGCTGTTTTTT

j_gene: TRBJ1-5
abundance: many
d_gene: .
v_gene: TRBV7-2
CDR3aa: CASSLSNNQPQHF
CDR3nt: TGTGCCAGCAGCTTAAGCAACAATCAGCCCCAGCATTTT

j_gene: TRBJ1-2
abundance: many
d_gene: TRBD1
v_gene: TRBV4-3
CDR3aa: CASSQLQQGVAVGYTF
CDR3nt: TGCGCCAGCAGCCAGCTACAACAGGGGGTGGCGGTTGGCTACACCTTC

j_gene: TRBJ2-1
abundance: .
d_gene: TRBD2
v_gene: TRBV29-1
CDR3aa: CSVIMAGGFEQFF
CDR3nt: TGCAGCGTCATTATGGCGGGGGGATTTGAGCAGTTCTTC

j_gene: TRBJ1-1
abundance: few
d_gene: .
v_gene: TRBV27
CDR3aa: CASSLSREHGEAFF
CDR3nt: TGTGCCAGCAGTTTATCGAGGGAGCATGGTGAAGCTTTCTTT

j_gene: TRBJ2-3
abundance: many
d_gene: .
v_gene: TRBV9
CDR3aa: CASSVDDLRAQYF
CDR3nt: TGTGCCAGCAGCGTAGACGACCTCCGGGCGCAGTATTTT

j_gene: TRBJ2-7
abundance: many
d_gene: .
v_gene: TRBV7-9
CDR3aa: CASSLALSSYEQYF
CDR3nt: TGTGCCAGCAGCTTAGCCCTAAGCTCCTACGAGCAGTACTTC

j_gene: TRBJ2-3
abundance: few
d_gene: .
v_gene: TRBV7-9
CDR3aa: CASSLAPSADTQYF
CDR3nt: TGTGCCAGCAGCTTAGCACCTAGCGCAGATACGCAGTATTTT

j_gene: TRBJ1-2
abundance: many
d_gene: .
v_gene: TRBV6-6
CDR3aa: CASSEDINYGYTF
CDR3nt: TGTGCCAGCTCGGAGGACATAAACTATGGCTACACCTTC

j_gene: TRBJ2-6
abundance: .
d_gene: .
v_gene: TRBV20-1
CDR3aa: CSAGSSGANVLTF
CDR3nt: TGCAGTGCTGGCTCGTCTGGGGCCAACGTCCTGACTTTC

j_gene: TRBJ2-3
abundance: many
d_gene: .
v_gene: TRBV7-6
CDR3aa: CASSLAEATDTQYF
CDR3nt: TGTGCCAGCAGCTTAGCGGAGGCCACAGATACGCAGTATTTT

j_gene: TRBJ1-6
abundance: few
d_gene: TRBD1
v_gene: TRBV18
CDR3aa: CASSDRGDSPLHF
CDR3nt: TGTGCCAGTAGCGACAGGGGAGATTCACCCCTCCACTTT

j_gene: TRBJ2-1
abundance: few
d_gene: TRBD2
v_gene: TRBV6-1
CDR3aa: CASSRAGLAESSYNEQFF
CDR3nt: TGTGCCAGCAGCCGAGCGGGACTAGCGGAGAGCTCCTACAATGAGCAGTTCTTC

j_gene: TRBJ1-6
abundance: few
d_gene: TRBD1
v_gene: TRBV3-1
CDR3aa: CASSRTGGVGNSPLHF
CDR3nt: TGTGCCAGCAGCCGGACAGGGGGCGTTGGGAATTCACCCCTCCACTTT